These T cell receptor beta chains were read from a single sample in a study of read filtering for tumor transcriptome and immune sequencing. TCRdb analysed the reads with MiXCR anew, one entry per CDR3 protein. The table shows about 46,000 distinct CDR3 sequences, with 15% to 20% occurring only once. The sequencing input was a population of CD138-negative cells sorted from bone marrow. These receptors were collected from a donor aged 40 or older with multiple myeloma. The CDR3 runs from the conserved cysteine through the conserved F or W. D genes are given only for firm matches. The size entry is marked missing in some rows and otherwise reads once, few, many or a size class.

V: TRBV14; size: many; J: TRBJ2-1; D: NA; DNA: TGTGCCAGCAGCCAAGTGGGCAGGGGACGGATCAATGAGCAGTTCTTC; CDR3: CASSQVGRGRINEQFF
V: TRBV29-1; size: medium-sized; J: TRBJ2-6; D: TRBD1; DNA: TGCAGCGTTGAGACAGGGGGAAACGACGGGGCCAACGTCCTGACTTTC; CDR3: CSVETGGNDGANVLTF
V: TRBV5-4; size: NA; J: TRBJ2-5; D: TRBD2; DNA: TGTGCCAGCAGCTTGGCCGGGACTAGCGGGCAAGAGACCCAGTACTTC; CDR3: CASSLAGTSGQETQYF
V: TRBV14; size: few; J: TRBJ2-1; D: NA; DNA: TGTGCCAGCAGCCAAGGGCACGCGGATGAGCAGTTCTTC; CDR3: CASSQGHADEQFF
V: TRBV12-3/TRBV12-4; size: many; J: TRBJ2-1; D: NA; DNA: TGTGCCAGCAGCCGTGGGGACAAACCGTACAATGAGCAGTTCTTC; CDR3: CASSRGDKPYNEQFF
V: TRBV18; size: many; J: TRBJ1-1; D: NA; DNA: TGTGCCAGCTCACCTCAAGGACTTGAAGCTTTCTTT; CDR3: CASSPQGLEAFF
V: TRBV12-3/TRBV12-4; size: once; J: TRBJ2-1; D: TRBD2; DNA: TGTGCCAGTAGGATGACTAGCCTCAACGCGAGCTCCTACAATGAGCAGTTCTTC; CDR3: CASRMTSLNASSYNEQFF
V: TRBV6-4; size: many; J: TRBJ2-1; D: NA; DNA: TGTGCCAGCAGTGACTCGAGTGTCTCCAGCTACAATGAGCAGTTCTTC; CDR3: CASSDSSVSSYNEQFF
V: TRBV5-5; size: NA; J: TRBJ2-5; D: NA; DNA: TGTGCCATCAGCTTGGTGGAGGGACTGGTCGGGACCCAGTACTTC; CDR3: CAISLVEGLVGTQYF
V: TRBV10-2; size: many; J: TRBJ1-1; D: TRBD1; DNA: TGCGCCACCATGTTGGAGGGGGCGGGTAAAGCTTTCTTT; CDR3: CATMLEGAGKAFF
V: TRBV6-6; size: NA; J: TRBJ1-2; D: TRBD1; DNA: TGTGCCAGCAGTGACTGGACAGGGCCGGAATATGGCTACACCTTC; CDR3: CASSDWTGPEYGYTF
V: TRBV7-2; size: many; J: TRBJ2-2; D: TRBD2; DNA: TGTGCCAGCAGCTTAGAGAGTAATAGCGGGACGGTCGGGGAGCTGTTTTTT; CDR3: CASSLESNSGTVGELFF
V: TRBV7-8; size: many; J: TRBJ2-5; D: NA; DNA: TGTGCCAGCAGCTTAGAGTTCAGCGGCGAGACCCAGTACTTC; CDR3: CASSLEFSGETQYF
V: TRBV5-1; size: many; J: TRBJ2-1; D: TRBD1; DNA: TGCGCCAGCAGTCCCTCGCTGGCGACAGGGAACTACAATGAGCAGTTCTTC; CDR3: CASSPSLATGNYNEQFF
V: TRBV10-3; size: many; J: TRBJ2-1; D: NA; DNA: TGTGCCATCAGCAGAACGGAGGGCTCCTACAATGAGCAGTTCTTC; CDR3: CAISRTEGSYNEQFF
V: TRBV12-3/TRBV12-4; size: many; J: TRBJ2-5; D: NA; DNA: TGTGCCAGCAGTACCGCGGGGGCGGGGGAGACCCAGTACTTC; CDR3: CASSTAGAGETQYF
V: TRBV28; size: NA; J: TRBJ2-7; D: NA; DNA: TGTGCCAGCACCCCGGGCGGGCGTGCCTACGAGCAGTACTTC; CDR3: CASTPGGRAYEQYF
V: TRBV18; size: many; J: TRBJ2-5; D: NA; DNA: TGTGCCAGCTCACCACGTTCCAGCGAGACCCAGTACTTC; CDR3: CASSPRSSETQYF
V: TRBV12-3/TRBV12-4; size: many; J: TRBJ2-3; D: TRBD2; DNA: TGTGCCAGCAGTCCCAGCGGGAATACGCAGTATTTT; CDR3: CASSPSGNTQYF
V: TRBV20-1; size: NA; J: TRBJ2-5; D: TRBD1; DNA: TGCGGTGCTAGAGATTCCACCCTGGGGACAGGCCAAGAGACCCAGTACTTC; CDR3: CGARDSTLGTGQETQYF
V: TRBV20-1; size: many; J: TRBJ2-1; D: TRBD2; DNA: TGCAGTGCTAGTGCCCGGACTAGCGGCCCGAGCTCCTACAATGAGCAGTTCTTC; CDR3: CSASARTSGPSSYNEQFF
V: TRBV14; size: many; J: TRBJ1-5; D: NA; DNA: TGTGCCAGCAGCCAAGGAGGGTGGGGTAGCAATCAGCCCCAGCATTTT; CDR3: CASSQGGWGSNQPQHF
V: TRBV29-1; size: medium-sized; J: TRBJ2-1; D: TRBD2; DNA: TGCAGCGTCGGACTAGCGGGAGTAAGTTTGAGGTTCTTC; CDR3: CSVGLAGVSLRFF
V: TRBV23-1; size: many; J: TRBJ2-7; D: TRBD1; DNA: TGCGCCAGCAGTCAAGGGACAGGGAGGTACGAGCAGTACTTC; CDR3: CASSQGTGRYEQYF
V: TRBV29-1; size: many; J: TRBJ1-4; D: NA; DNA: TGCAGCGCGAGTCAGGAAAATGAAAAACTGTTTTTT; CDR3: CSASQENEKLFF
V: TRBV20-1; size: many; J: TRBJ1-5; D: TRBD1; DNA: TGCAGTGCTTGGGACAGGGGGCGAGGGCAGCCCCAGCATTTT; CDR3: CSAWDRGRGQPQHF
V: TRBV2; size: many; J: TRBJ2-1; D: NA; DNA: TGTGCCAGCAGTGAAAGTCAGGGCCTTTACAATGAGCAGTTCTTC; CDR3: CASSESQGLYNEQFF
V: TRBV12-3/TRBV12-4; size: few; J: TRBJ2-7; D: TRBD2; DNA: TGTGCCAGCAGTTTAGTTCTAGCGGGAGAATACGAGCAGTACTTC; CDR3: CASSLVLAGEYEQYF
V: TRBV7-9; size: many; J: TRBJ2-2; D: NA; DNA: TGTGCCAGCAGCTCCCCGGGACACCGGAACACCGGGGAGCTGTTTTTT; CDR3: CASSSPGHRNTGELFF
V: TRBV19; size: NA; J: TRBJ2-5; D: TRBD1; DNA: TGTGCCAGGCGGACAGGAAAAGAGACCCAGTACTTC; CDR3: CARRTGKETQYF
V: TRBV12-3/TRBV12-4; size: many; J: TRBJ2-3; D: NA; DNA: TGTGCCAGCAGTTTAGTCCCGTCCTCCGTAGATACGCAGTATTTT; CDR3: CASSLVPSSVDTQYF
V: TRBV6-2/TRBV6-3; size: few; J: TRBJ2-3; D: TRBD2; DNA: TGTGCCAGCAGTTACGGGCAACTAGCGGGAGTAGCAGATACGCAGTATTTT; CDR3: CASSYGQLAGVADTQYF
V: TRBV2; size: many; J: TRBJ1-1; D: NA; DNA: TGTGCCAGCAGTGCGGAGGGAAAGACTGAAGCTTTCTTT; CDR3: CASSAEGKTEAFF
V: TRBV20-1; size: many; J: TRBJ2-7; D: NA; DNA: TGCAGTGCTAGACGTGGGATTTCCCACGAGCAGTACTTC; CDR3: CSARRGISHEQYF
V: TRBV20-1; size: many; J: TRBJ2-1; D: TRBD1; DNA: TGCAGTGCTAGGAGACAGGGGAACGATGAGCAGTTCTTC; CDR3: CSARRQGNDEQFF
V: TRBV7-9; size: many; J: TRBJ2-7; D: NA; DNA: TGTGCCAGCAGCGCAGGCGGGACTCATTACGAGCAGTACTTC; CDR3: CASSAGGTHYEQYF
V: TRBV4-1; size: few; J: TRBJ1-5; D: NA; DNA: TGCGCCAGCAGCCAAGCGAGGGGCAGGTTTCAGCCCCAGCATTTT; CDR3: CASSQARGRFQPQHF
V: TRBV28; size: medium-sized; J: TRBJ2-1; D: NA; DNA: TGTGCCAGCATCCAGGGTAGCGTCGGTGAGCAGTTCTTC; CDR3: CASIQGSVGEQFF
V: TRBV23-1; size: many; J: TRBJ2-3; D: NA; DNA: TGCGCCAGCAGTCAATTGGCACGGGACCCGCGTCCAGATACGCAGTATTTT; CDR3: CASSQLARDPRPDTQYF
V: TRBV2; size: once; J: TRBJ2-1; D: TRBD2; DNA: TGTGCCAGCAGTGGGGGACTAGCGAACTACAGTGAGCAGTTCTTC; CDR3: CASSGGLANYSEQFF
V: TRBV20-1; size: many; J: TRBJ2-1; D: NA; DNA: TGCAGTGCTTGGGGGGGCGGGGGACTTTCGTACAATGAGCAGTTCTTC; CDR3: CSAWGGGGLSYNEQFF
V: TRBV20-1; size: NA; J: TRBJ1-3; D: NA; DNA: TGCAGTGCTATTGACTCCTACTCTGGAAACACCATATATTTT; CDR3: CSAIDSYSGNTIYF
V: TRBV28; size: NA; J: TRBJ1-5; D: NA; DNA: TGTGCCAGCACCCAGGGATTTCAGCCCCAGCATTTT; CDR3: CASTQGFQPQHF
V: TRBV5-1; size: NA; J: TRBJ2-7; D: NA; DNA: TGCGCCAGCAGCTCCTTCTCCTACGAGCAGTACTTC; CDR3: CASSSFSYEQYF
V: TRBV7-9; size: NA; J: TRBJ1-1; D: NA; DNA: TGTGCCAGCTCCCTAGAGGGGCGGGACACTGAAGCTTTCTTT; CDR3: CASSLEGRDTEAFF